This entry lists 5 T cell receptor beta chains sequenced from one sample in a study of early T cells in non-severe SARS-CoV-2 infection. TCRdb called the 5' RACE reads again in MiXCR, with one record for every CDR3 protein. The table lists under 50,000 distinct CDR3 sequences, roughly 5.9% of them singletons. Sequencing was performed on whole blood. Receptors originate from an adult who was a healthcare worker with PCR-confirmed SARS-CoV-2 infection or an uninfected control (not recorded which).

This clonotype came up many times. The V call is TRBV9, the J call TRBJ2-1; D unresolved. The length of the CDR3 is 15 residues. V was trimmed by 4 bases and J by 0 bases, leaving 11 bases between them. Germline loops: CDR1 SGDLS, CDR2 YYNGEE. The chain's CDR3 is CASSPRPSSYNEQFF. The DNA of the CDR3 is TGTGCCAGCAGCCCCAGACCTAGCTCCTACAATGAGCAGTTCTTC.

This clonotype has ten or more counts. This chain links TRBV7-6 with TRBJ2-1; 8 positions agree with TRBD1. The J segment lost 4 bases and the V segment lost 5 bases, leaving 7 bases of the junction unmatched. CDR3 length equals 15 residues. From germline, CDR1 is SGHVS and CDR2 FNYEAQ. CDR3 sequence: CASSTRDRLYNEQFF. For the CDR3, the DNA is TGTGCCAGCAGCACCCGGGACAGGCTATACAATGAGCAGTTCTTC.

The gene calls are TRBV7-3 and TRBJ2-2; the match to TRBD2 covers 7 bases. Germline assignment: CDR1 SGHTA and CDR2 FQGTGA. V lost 6 bases, J lost 4 bases, and 5 bases stayed unmatched. The CDR3 contains 14 residues. Here the CDR3 DNA reads TGTGCCAGCAGGACCACTAGCGCCACCGGGGAGCTGTTTTTT. This translates into CASRTTSATGELFF.

This clonotype was seen more than once but under ten times. This chain connects TRBV25-1 to TRBJ2-5; 7 nucleotides match TRBD1. The CDR3 extends over 13 amino acids. Germline values: CDR1 MGHDK, CDR2 SYGVNS. V trimming: 8 bases; J trimming: 5 bases; junction bases outside the gene matches: 8. CDR3 DNA: TGTGCCAGCCAACCTCCGGGACAGGAGACCCAGTACTTC. Translating it yields CASQPPGQETQYF.

V usage is TRBV5-6 and J usage is TRBJ1-1; no firm D call. The CDR3 contains 14 residues. Germline assignment: CDR1 SGHDT and CDR2 YYEEEE. Trimming left V 1 base short and J 3 bases short, with 10 bases between. CDR3 in amino acids: CASSLPRSDTEAFF. CDR3 in DNA: TGTGCCAGCAGCTTGCCGAGGTCAGACACTGAAGCTTTCTTT. The whole variable domain, filled in from reference TRBV5-6 and TRBJ1-1, reads DAGVTQSPTHLIKTRGQQVTLRCSPKSGHDTVSWYQQALGQGPQFIFQYYEEEERQRGNFPDRFSGHQFPNYSSELNVNALLLGDSALYLCASSLPRSDTEAFFGQGTRLTVV.